This entry lists 25 T cell receptor beta chains sequenced from one sample in a study of blood T cell repertoires in COVID-19 (TCRdb year 2020). The library was generated by the immunoSEQ multiplex PCR assay. TCRdb retrieved this table from immuneACCESS and kept in-frame rearrangements only. Not all clones are present; in checked studies, unresolved V genes account for under half, and no reason is known for the remainder. Counted in this sample were over 55,000 clones; 75% to 85% of them appeared once. The ten biggest clones cover roughly 20% of the sample. What was sequenced was peripheral blood. The receptors stem from a man aged 45-60 years with acute or convalescent COVID-19.

This chain links TRBV2 with TRBJ1-2; 9 nucleotides align to TRBD1. CDR1 is SNHLY and CDR2 is FYNNEI in the germline V gene. V trimming: 1 base; J trimming: 4 bases; junction bases outside the gene matches: 10. The CDR3 runs to 17 residues. The DNA of the CDR3 is TGTGCCAGCAGTGAAGAGCTGCGGGGGACAGGGAGCTATGGCTACACCTTC. Translating gives CASSEELRGTGSYGYTF. Full variable domain (remainder filled in from reference TRBV2 and TRBJ1-2): EPEVTQTPSHQVTQMGQEVILRCVPISNHLYFYWYRQILGQKVEFLVSFYNNEISEKSEIFDDQFSVERPDGSNFTLKIRSTKLEDSAMYFCASSEELRGTGSYGYTFGSGTRLTVV.

The rearrangement joins TRBV6-5 to TRBJ2-7; 9 nucleotides match TRBD2. Germline values: CDR1 MNHEY, CDR2 SVGAGI. V was clipped by 9 bases and J by 3 bases; unmatched bases: 6. The CDR3 consists of 13 residues. The chain's CDR3 is CASSGGLYYEQYF. CDR3 sequence (DNA): TGTGCCAGTAGCGGGGGCCTCTACTACGAGCAGTACTTC.

This rearrangement joins TRBV15 to TRBJ2-3; 11 bases map to TRBD2. The V segment lost 3 bases and the J segment 5 bases; nucleotides outside the gene matches: 10. This CDR3 is built from 17 residues. CDR1 is LNHNV and CDR2 is YYDKDF in the germline V gene (reference sequence). CDR3 bases: TGTGCCACCAGCAGGTCCTTAGCGGGGGGGAAGGGAGATACGCAGTATTTT. It specifies CATSRSLAGGKGDTQYF. Full variable domain (outside the CDR3, taken from reference TRBV15 and TRBJ2-3): DAMVIQNPRYQVTQFGKPVTLSCSQTLNHNVMYWYQQKSSQAPKLLFHYYDKDFNNEADTPDNFQSRRPNTSFCFLDIRSPGLGDTAMYLCATSRSLAGGKGDTQYFGPGTRLTVL.

This clone was detected once. The chain has TRBV30 and TRBJ2-6, with a weak D call TRBD2 (5 bases). The germline gives CDR1 GTSNPN, CDR2 SVGIG (reference sequence). The CDR3 covers 13 residues. V lost 6 bases and J 2 bases, leaving 8 bases between the germline ends. The CDR3 region has the DNA TGTGCCTGTAGGGAGACTGGGGCCAACGTCCTGACTTTC. Encoded protein: CACRETGANVLTF.

The gene calls are TRBV7-2 and TRBJ2-5; D might be TRBD2 (6 bases). Per the germline V gene, CDR1 is SGHTA and CDR2 is FQGNSA. This CDR3 has 13 amino acids. The V gene lost 6 bases and the J gene lost 2 bases, with 10 bases spanning the gap. The CDR3 here is CASSPSGQETQYF. The CDR3 nucleotides are TGTGCCAGCAGTCCAAGCGGGCAAGAGACCCAGTACTTC.

The rearrangement links TRBV6-5 to TRBJ2-1; TRBD1 matches 10 bases. Germline trimming cut 1 base from V and 3 bases from J; bases unmatched to any gene: 3. There are 16 residues in the CDR3. From germline, CDR1 is MNHEY and CDR2 SVGAGI. The CDR3 region has the DNA TGTGCCAGCAGTTACTGGGGGGACAGGGGCTACAATGAGCAGTTCTTC. Its protein is CASSYWGDRGYNEQFF.

The chain uses TRBV13 and TRBJ2-5, with D maybe TRBD1 (6 bases). V lost 2 bases, J lost 4 bases, and 8 bases lay in between. The germline gives CDR1 PRHDT, CDR2 FYEKMQ (reference sequence). The CDR3 has 13 amino acids. CDR3 in DNA: TGTGCCAGCAGCTTAACAGGGTCAGAGACCCAGTACTTC. Translated: CASSLTGSETQYF.

The chain couples TRBV11-2 to TRBJ2-3; tentatively, D is TRBD2 (6 bases). CDR1 SGHAT and CDR2 FQNNGV come from the germline V gene. V shed 2 bases and J shed 6 bases, with 15 bases lying between them. The CDR3 is made up of 15 amino acids. Here the CDR3 DNA reads TGTGCCAGCAGCTTAAATAGCGGACTCACCGATACGCAGTATTTT. This codes for CASSLNSGLTDTQYF.

The J gene is TRBJ2-5, the V gene TRBV5-4, with 10 bases identical to TRBD1. The CDR3 contains 15 residues. The V and J ends lost 4 bases and 2 bases, in that order; junction bases with no gene match: 5. The germline gives CDR1 SGHNT, CDR2 YYREEE (reference sequence). The CDR3 sequence is CASSPGTGEQETQYF. The CDR3 nucleotides read TGTGCCAGCAGCCCAGGGACAGGGGAACAAGAGACCCAGTACTTC.

The CDR3 loop reads CASSTSGGPPDTQYF. CDR3 nucleotide sequence: TGTGCCAGCAGTACGAGCGGGGGCCCTCCTGATACGCAGTATTTT. This sequence joins TRBV27 and TRBJ2-3; 8 bases match TRBD2. From germline, CDR1 is MNHEY and CDR2 SMNVEV (reference sequence). The length of the CDR3 is 15 residues. J gave up 6 bases and V 5 bases, and 10 bases lay outside the gene matches.

This chain connects TRBV15 to TRBJ2-7, with D unclear. This CDR3 is 13 amino acids long. V lost 5 bases and J lost 3, with 11 bases in between. The germline V gene encodes CDR1 LNHNV and CDR2 YYDKDF (reference sequence). The CDR3 coding sequence is TGTGCCACCAGCCGTCAGGCCGGCTACGAGCAGTACGTC. Amino acids: CATSRQAGYEQYV.

A single count supports this clone. The chain carries TRBV7-6 and TRBJ2-5, with D possibly matching TRBD1 (5 bases). The CDR3 is 13 amino acids. Looked up from germline, CDR1 is SGHVS and CDR2 is FNYEAQ. Trimming took 5 bases from V and 7 from J, leaving 14 bases between them. The CDR3 nucleotides read TGTGCCAGCAGCCGCGACAGTTCTGGGACCCAGTACTTC. Its translation: CASSRDSSGTQYF. Using reference TRBV7-6 and TRBJ2-5 for the parts outside the CDR3, the full variable domain is GAGVSQSPRYKVTKRGQDVALRCDPISGHVSLYWYRQALGQGPEFLTYFNYEAQQDKSGLPNDRFSAERPEGSISTLTIQRTEQRDSAMYRCASSRDSSGTQYFGPGTRLLVL.

V usage is TRBV10-3 and J usage is TRBJ2-2, with 8 positions matching TRBD2. The CDR3 is 13 residues long. Unmatched junction bases numbered 5, after V lost 10 bases and J lost 4 bases. Germline V lookup: CDR1 ENHRY, CDR2 SYGVKD. CDR3 in amino acids: CASLAGITGELFF. The DNA for the CDR3 is TGTGCCAGCTTAGCGGGGATCACCGGGGAGCTGTTTTTT.

The chain couples TRBV7-9 to TRBJ2-7; 7 bases fit TRBD2. The CDR3 contains 15 residues. CDR1 and CDR2 from the germline V gene are SEHNR and FQNEAQ (reference sequence). V shed 5 bases, J shed 0 bases, and the junction held 7 bases outside the gene matches. The CDR3 region is CASSPPRGFSYEQYF. CDR3 sequence (DNA): TGTGCCAGCAGCCCGCCGCGGGGGTTCTCCTACGAGCAGTACTTC.

Notes on this clone: Other DNA sequences in the same sample also yield this CDR3. The chain joins TRBV14 to TRBJ2-5, with 8 bases matching TRBD2. The CDR3 is 15 residues long. The germline V gene encodes CDR1 SGHDN and CDR2 FVKESK. The junction had 5 bases not matched to a gene; V was cut back by 0 bases and J by 5 bases. The CDR3 loop is CASSQDRTGGETQYF. The CDR3 nucleotides read TGTGCCAGCAGCCAAGATCGGACGGGGGGGGAGACCCAGTACTTC.

This clone was counted only a few times. This chain links TRBV5-6 with TRBJ1-1; 9 bases are a match to TRBD1. Germline V CDR1 and CDR2: SGHDT, YYEEEE. V was clipped by 5 bases and J by 8 bases; unmatched bases: 10. The CDR3 is made up of 14 amino acids. CDR3 protein: CASSFPGQGREAFF. The DNA of the CDR3 is TGTGCCAGCAGTTTTCCGGGACAGGGCCGAGAAGCTTTCTTT.

In this sample, this clone turned up once. The rearrangement links TRBV14 to TRBJ2-5; 8 bases line up with TRBD2. The V gene's germline CDR1 is SGHDN and CDR2 FVKESK. Trimming at V came to 3 bases and at J to 2 bases, leaving 8 bases not matched to a gene. This CDR3 is 16 amino acids long. For the CDR3, the DNA is TGTGCCAGCAGCCATGGTGTAGCGGGGCGACAAGAGACCCAGTACTTC. Protein sequence: CASSHGVAGRQETQYF.

The V call is TRBV23-1, the J call TRBJ1-1; tentative D call: TRBD1 (6 bases). TRBV23-1 is marked as an open reading frame, function uncertain. Trimming cost V 4 bases and J 4 bases, with 16 bases left between them. This CDR3 spans 15 amino acids. The CDR3 sequence is CASSPRRGAVTEAFF. CDR3 nucleotide sequence: TGCGCCAGCAGTCCGCGGCGGGGGGCGGTCACTGAAGCTTTCTTT.

The chain links TRBV18 to TRBJ2-2, with D perhaps TRBD2 (6 bases). The CDR3 has 17 amino acids. Germline V gene data show CDR1 as KGHSH and CDR2 as LQKENI. The V and J ends lost 3 bases and 0 bases respectively, with 14 bases between them. The DNA of the CDR3 is TGTGCCAGCTCACCCTGGGACTGGGGGTCGAACACCGGGGAGCTGTTTTTT. Its protein is CASSPWDWGSNTGELFF. The full variable domain, completed using reference TRBV18 and TRBJ2-2, is NAGVMQNPRHLVRRRGQEARLRCSPMKGHSHVYWYRQLPEEGLKFMVYLQKENIIDESGMPKERFSAEFPKEGPSILRIQQVVRGDSAAYFCASSPWDWGSNTGELFFGEGSRLTVL.

In its sample, this clone was seen a few times. The J gene is TRBJ2-2, the V gene TRBV7-2; a weak D match, TRBD1 (7 bases). This CDR3 spans 16 amino acids. Germline CDR1 is SGHTA and CDR2 is FQGNSA. V was trimmed by 5 bases and J by 0 bases, leaving 13 bases between them. The chain's CDR3 is CASSPQGGPNTGELFF. In DNA, the CDR3 is TGTGCCAGCAGCCCTCAGGGGGGACCGAACACCGGGGAGCTGTTTTTT.

The CDR3 nucleotides read TGCGCCAGCAGCCAAGGTCACGGGGATGCCGGGGAGCTGTTTTTT. Translation: CASSQGHGDAGELFF. The gene calls are TRBV4-1 and TRBJ2-2, with D maybe TRBD2 (5 bases). This CDR3 region has 15 residues. Trimming left V 1 base short and J 6 bases short, with 12 bases between. The germline V gene encodes CDR1 MGHRA and CDR2 YSYEKL.

The chain recombines TRBV10-2 with TRBJ2-7, with D uncertain. This CDR3 has 11 residues. Trimming took 1 base from V and 7 from J, leaving 5 bases between them. Germline assignment: CDR1 WSHSY and CDR2 SAAADI. The CDR3 DNA reads as TGCGCCAGCAGTGAGTACGGGGAGCAGTACGTC. It specifies CASSEYGEQYV.

The J gene is TRBJ2-2, the V gene TRBV5-1; 10 bases line up with TRBD2. V dropped 4 bases and J dropped 6; count of bases not matched to a gene: 9. Germline-derived CDR1 and CDR2 are SGHRS and YFSETQ. The CDR3 extends over 16 amino acids. The DNA for the CDR3 is TGCGCCAGCAGCCGCCAGGGGACTAGCGAGGCCGGGGAGCTGTTTTTT. Its protein product is CASSRQGTSEAGELFF.

This rearrangement joins TRBV21-1 to TRBJ2-5; TRBD2, the D gene given by the table, was not confirmed from the DNA. TRBV21-1 is classified as a pseudogene. The CDR3 has 15 residues. DNA of the CDR3: TGTGCCAGCATCCCCTCTTTAGCGGGACGAGAGACCCAGTACTTC. Amino acid sequence: CASIPSLAGRETQYF.

The rearrangement uses TRBV5-1 and TRBJ1-2; D is uncertain. Germline V gene sequence: CDR1 SGHRS, CDR2 YFSETQ. The ends were cut back, 0 bases at V and 2 bases at J, with 5 bases in the middle. CDR3 size: 13 residues. DNA for the CDR3: TGCGCCAGCAGCTTGGATGAGAACTATGGCTACACCTTC. Protein: CASSLDENYGYTF.